This T cell receptor (beta chain) originates from a study of naive and memory T cell subsets (dated by TCRdb to 2015 to 2018). Background for the entire study: In the figure summarizing the skin biopsy and whole blood samples, approximately 10 blood donors, 7 tuberculin skin test biopsies and 3 saline control biopsies were reported. PCR2 was typically performed as a SYBR Green qPCR that was stopped at a set threshold, although end-point PCR (around 6 cycles) could be used instead for low-input samples.

The library relied on UMI-ligation and nested PCR. Four rounds of PCR, run with the SP2 primer together with nested alpha and beta constant region primers, were used to amplify the ligated cDNA. For the blood and skin samples, reverse transcription of TCR RNA was done with SuperScript IV along with alpha and beta constant region primers. An oligonucleotide carrying the Illumina SP2 primer and a UMI was ligated to the cDNA 3' end using T4 RNA ligase 1. To prevent hairpin formation, the 12-nucleotide UMI was made up of two random hexamers with an eight-base spacer between them. TCR alpha and beta chain libraries were processed separately from the second PCR onward, with dual indexing for multiplexing. After pooling, the indexed libraries were analyzed by capillary electrophoresis and sequenced on either an Illumina MiSeq or NextSeq. PhiX DNA at about 4.5-7% was added to the libraries to raise base diversity and improve cluster recognition. On the authors' methods: Demultiplexor extracted UMIs from read 2, combined them with read 1 TCR sequence, and split reads by sample indices. V and J genes and V-J junctions were identified by Decombinator, and each TCR was assigned a five-part identifier that included V and J deletions. UMIs were used by Collapsinator to correct sequencing errors and PCR amplification heterogeneity, so that a UMI-based abundance was obtained for each TCR. CDR3Translator converted identifiers to nucleotide sequence, translated to amino acids, and extracted CDR3 regions using terminal motifs. After normalization to the amount of input RNA, the error-corrected alpha and beta TCR counts from blood and from skin were compared. Starting from the raw public reads, TCRdb applied fastp trimming at Q25, assembled clones with MiXCR and retained in-frame beta chains. Rows matching on CDR3 protein sequence are summarized as one entry with the most common DNA and genes. These V and J calls originate from TCRdb's pipeline instead of the authors' own analysis. This sample is represented by more than 20,000 distinct CDR3 sequences; roughly 5.2% of them were singletons. The ten largest clonotypes hold around 7.4% of the sample.

The germline V gene specifies MNHEY as CDR1 and SVGEGT as CDR2. The CDR3 starts with the cysteine, ends with the phenylalanine, and has 13 residues. CDR3 DNA only is kept here, 39 bases in frame from base 1. The study reported a robust and sensitive protocol to amplify, sequence and analyze TCRs, based on 3' ligation of a UMI-containing oligonucleotide to TCR cDNA. Whole blood analysis involved drawing roughly 2.4 ml of peripheral blood from adult healthy volunteers into Tempus tubes and then extracting RNA following the manufacturer's instructions. Before reverse transcription, total RNA that had not been cell sorted was treated with RQ1 DNase, with a target input of about 1 to 1,100 ng. Libraries were prepared from skin biopsies and whole blood so that pipeline robustness could be tested in samples in which T cells form a minority population. For this clonotype: Its antigen specificity is not known. A much bigger clone sits one base away, suggesting this may be a read error.

The study at large found these results: The RNA-based method was acknowledged as potentially sensitive to TCR transcript changes with T cell activation and differentiation.

The sequenced sample consisted of blood. The sequence came from an adult in good health. This sequence uses TRBV6-2 or TRBV6-3 and TRBJ2-6; tentative D gene TRBD1, with 5 bases matching. The nucleotide sequence reads as follows: TGTGCCAGCACAGAATCTGGGGCCAGCGTCCTGACTTTC. Its protein product is CASTESGASVLTF.